These T cell receptor beta chains were read from a single sample in a study of identical twins. TCRdb redid the calling of the 5' RACE reads with MiXCR, one entry per CDR3 protein. Altogether 1,800,000 or so distinct CDR3 sequences are present, about 32% being singletons, with the ten largest covering around 0.25%. The sample taken for sequencing was cord blood. Receptors originate from a newborn girl in good health. Each CDR3 is given with its conserved first and last residue. Size is stated for part of the rows, as once, few or many counts, or as a class when the clone is expanded.

CDR3	J	V	size
CASSLAGAAPDTQYF	TRBJ2-3	TRBV7-2	-
CASTTGQVPTDTQYF	TRBJ2-3	TRBV12-3/TRBV12-4	-
CSAGHNEKLFF	TRBJ1-4	TRBV20-1	few
CATSDGPGNEQFF	TRBJ2-1	TRBV24-1	-
CASSIGAGLYGYTF	TRBJ1-2	TRBV19	-
CAISDTSGYTF	TRBJ1-2	TRBV10-3	-
CSALRQRPNTGELFF	TRBJ2-2	TRBV20-1	-
CASSIRQLANNYNEQFF	TRBJ2-1	TRBV5-1	few
CASGLLGRAGSVSYEQYF	TRBJ2-7	TRBV12-5	-
CASSYGPGLSYEQYF	TRBJ2-7	TRBV6-5	many
CASKFRDRPYNEQFF	TRBJ2-1	TRBV28	-
CASSSVWDYNEQFF	TRBJ2-1	TRBV27	few
CASSRQALLSYGYTF	TRBJ1-2	TRBV28	few
CSARSVQRDQPQHF	TRBJ1-5	TRBV20-1	-
CASSPFTGQGEAGELFF	TRBJ2-2	TRBV6-2/TRBV6-3	-
CASSSSESTDTQYF	TRBJ2-3	TRBV7-7	-
CASSLGTETDTQYF	TRBJ2-3	TRBV5-1	few
CASLKEGGRLDGYTF	TRBJ1-2	TRBV21-1	few
CASSLRTSTEAFF	TRBJ1-1	TRBV28	few
CASSLRATGHGYTF	TRBJ1-2	TRBV11-2	-
CASSLTGGRTGELFF	TRBJ2-2	TRBV5-1	few
CASSLSAGGPREQYF	TRBJ2-7	TRBV7-2	once
CASKKTSGSADTQYF	TRBJ2-3	TRBV12-3/TRBV12-4	-
CSAQGSYGYTF	TRBJ1-2	TRBV20-1	-
CASSPPRVNEQFF	TRBJ2-1	TRBV18	-
CASSYSLQANTEAFF	TRBJ1-1	TRBV6-6	few
CASSPAGGPFNEQYF	TRBJ2-5	TRBV9	few
CASSLDKRGGSYNEQFF	TRBJ2-1	TRBV5-1	few
CATSEGQLQETQYF	TRBJ2-5	TRBV10-3	-
CASSAAFSEQFF	TRBJ2-1	TRBV5-8	-
CASSNHDRRNQPQHF	TRBJ1-5	TRBV28	few
CASSQGLATTYNEQFF	TRBJ2-1	TRBV4-1	few
CASSTWTSGRARADTQYF	TRBJ2-3	TRBV19	-
CASSLRGGGEGYNEQFF	TRBJ2-1	TRBV4-1	-
CSARRTSGTHNEQFF	TRBJ2-1	TRBV20-1	-
CSASGLAGGLIHYEQYF	TRBJ2-7	TRBV20-1	few
CASSFSDMSYGYTF	TRBJ1-2	TRBV5-1	many
CASSEAHRDTQYF	TRBJ2-3	TRBV25-1	-
CASSLSGQGITYEQYF	TRBJ2-7	TRBV27	few
CASSLISAGGLSGANVLTF	TRBJ2-6	TRBV27	few
CASTQGSEQYF	TRBJ2-7	TRBV6-5	many
CASNHRGRARLMNTEAFF	TRBJ1-1	TRBV6-1	-
CASSQDQGNRVNTEAFF	TRBJ1-1	TRBV4-1	-
CSASGGAVDERYF	TRBJ2-7	TRBV20-1	-
CSARLLAGGFGEQFF	TRBJ2-1	TRBV20-1	-
CASSPEFPLFSGANVPTF	TRBJ2-6	TRBV3-1	-
CSARADRGNYGYTF	TRBJ1-2	TRBV20-1	few
CASRAGGCPDTQYF	TRBJ2-3	TRBV12-3/TRBV12-4	-